This T cell receptor beta chain appears in the sequencing data of a study of spatial heterogeneity in lung cancer (dated by TCRdb to about 2019). Turning to the overall study: More beta-chain than alpha-chain transcripts were consistently detected, likely reflecting higher beta-chain transcript abundance. In tumor regions, TCR transcript counts showed a strong correlation with a T cell transcriptional module score derived from matched bulk RNA-seq. In the raw uncorrected reads, each unique combination of TCR and UMI appeared more than ten times on average. TCR alpha and beta repertoires were quantitatively compared across multiple tumor regions, matched nontumor lung and blood in non-small cell lung cancer. Nonsynonymous mutation counts, determined by whole-exome sequencing of tumor tissue, were related to TCR repertoire features. Both alpha and beta chains were TCR-sequenced in samples taken at surgery, namely 220 tumor regions, fewer than 80 matched nontumor lung samples and over 55 PBMC samples. Broad study findings and their caveats: The count of ubiquitous expanded TCRs correlated with the count of ubiquitous nonsynonymous mutations, and the count of regional expanded TCRs correlated with the count of regional nonsynonymous mutations. Confirming at a functional level the hypothesis that regional TCRs recognize regional mutations was considered to require additional single-cell paired TCR alpha and beta sequencing. The number of expanded intratumoral alpha and beta TCRs correlated with the tumor nonsynonymous mutation count. TCR-seq was estimated to cover only 6.5% to 9% of tumor T cells for alpha chains and 13% to 15% for beta chains.

This clonotype was seen at least ten times. The antigen it binds to is not known. There are no base qualities to consult, and no much larger clone falls within one base. This beta chain slipped into a library made for alpha chains as a stray read, so its size is not meaningful. The time point label of this sample denotes: sample taken at primary tumor resection. Samples were obtained from about 75 patients with early-stage, untreated non-small cell lung cancer from the lung TRACERx cohort. For TCR sequencing, whole RNA was extracted from tumor and nontumor lung tissue, or from cryopreserved PBMC samples, and no cell sorting was done. A patient was chosen for TCR sequencing only when enough RNA was available from at least two tumor regions. A lung pathologist reviewed the tumor and adjacent nontumor lung specimens before the specimens were selected. The CDR3 runs 12 residues from the cysteine to the phenylalanine. Only the CDR3 DNA stays, 36 bases, in frame from base 1. V is clipped by 6 bases and J by 4 bases, and the sequence between their germline boundaries is 9 bases long. CDR1 SNHLY and CDR2 FYNNEI were looked up in the germline V gene.

Library construction relied on 5' RACE. Sequenced on a NextSeq 500. To allow correction of PCR and sequencing errors, the TCR library protocol tagged every TCR cDNA molecule with a unique molecular identifier. For the original study's pipeline: Decombinator tools were used for TCR identification, UMI-based error correction and CDR3 extraction. Expanded TCRs were defined as those above a frequency of 2 per 1,000, corresponding to the top 1% of the tumor frequency distribution. Expanded tumor TCRs statistically deemed absent (corrected P<0.05) from at least one tumor region were classed as regional, and all other expanded tumor TCRs were classed as ubiquitous. Each repertoire was subsampled 100 times to 5,000 TCRs, after which Renyi diversity was computed with the R vegan package. CDR3 similarity networks were constructed using string-kernel similarity of amino acid triplets, with links drawn between CDR3s whose pairwise similarity was above 0.82. The public reads were run again by TCRdb, first through fastp at Q25 and then through MiXCR, and only productive beta chains were kept. Rows with a matching CDR3 protein are joined into one entry that keeps the most common DNA and genes. The authors' filters were not applied to this entry. Here the sample has around 3,600 distinct CDR3 sequences; 6.9% occur a single time. Around 20% of the sample is taken by the ten largest.

The sequences come from lung tumor tissue, collected at surgery. This TCR came from a male donor with early-stage non-small cell lung cancer. The receptor chain draws on TRBV2 and TRBJ1-1; a weak D assignment points to TRBD1 (5 bases agree). The bases read TGTGCCAGCAGACGCGGGGGCACTGAAGCTTTCTTT. This yields the protein CASRRGGTEAFF.